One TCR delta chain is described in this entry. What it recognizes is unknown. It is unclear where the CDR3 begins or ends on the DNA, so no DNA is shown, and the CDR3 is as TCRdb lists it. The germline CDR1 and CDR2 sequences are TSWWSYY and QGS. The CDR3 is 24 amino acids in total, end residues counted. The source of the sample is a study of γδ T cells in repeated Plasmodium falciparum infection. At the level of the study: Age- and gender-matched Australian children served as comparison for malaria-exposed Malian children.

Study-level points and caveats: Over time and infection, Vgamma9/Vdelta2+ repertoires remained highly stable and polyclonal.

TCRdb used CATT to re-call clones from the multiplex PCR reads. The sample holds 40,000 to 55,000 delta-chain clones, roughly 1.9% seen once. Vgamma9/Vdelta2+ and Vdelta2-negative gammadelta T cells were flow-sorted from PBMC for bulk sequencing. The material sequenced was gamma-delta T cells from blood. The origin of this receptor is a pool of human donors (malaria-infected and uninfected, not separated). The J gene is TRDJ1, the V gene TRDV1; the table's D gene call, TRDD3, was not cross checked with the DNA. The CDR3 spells CALGHYIPVFDWGIVDLYTDKLIF.